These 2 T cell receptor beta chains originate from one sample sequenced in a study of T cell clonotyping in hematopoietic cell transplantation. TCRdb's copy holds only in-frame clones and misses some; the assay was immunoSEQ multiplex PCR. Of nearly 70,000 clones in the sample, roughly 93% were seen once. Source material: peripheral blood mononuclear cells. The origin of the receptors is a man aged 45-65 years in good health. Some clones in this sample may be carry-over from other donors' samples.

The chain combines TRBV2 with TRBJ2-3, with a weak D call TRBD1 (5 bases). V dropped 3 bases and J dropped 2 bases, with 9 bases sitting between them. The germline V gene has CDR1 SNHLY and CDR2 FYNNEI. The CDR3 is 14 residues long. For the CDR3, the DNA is TGTGCCAGCAGTGATCGGACACACACAGATACGCAGTATTTT. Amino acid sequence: CASSDRTHTDTQYF.

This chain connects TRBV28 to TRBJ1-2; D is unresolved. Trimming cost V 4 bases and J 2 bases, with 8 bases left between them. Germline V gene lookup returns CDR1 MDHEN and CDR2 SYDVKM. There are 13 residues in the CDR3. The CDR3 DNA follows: TGTGCCAGCAGTTATACCACAAACTATGGCTACACCTTC. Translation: CASSYTTNYGYTF.